Listed below are T cell receptor beta chains from one sample, sequenced in a study of blood T cell repertoires in COVID-19. The table came from immunoSEQ multiplex PCR; TCRdb's copy has only in-frame clones and leaves some out. The sample has around 140,000 clones, nearly 80% seen once. The specimen was PBMCs or T cells enriched from blood (not recorded which). The source is a woman between 45 and 60 years old who had recovered from COVID-19. Both conserved end residues are trimmed from each CDR3. Each record gives: V gene, J gene, CDR3 protein.

>TRBV30|TRBJ2-7
AWSVRVMGLVLDEQY
>TRBV27|TRBJ1-1
ASSLWGGFTEAF
>TRBV7-3|TRBJ1-6
ASSATGEDSPLH
>TRBV4-1|TRBJ2-7
ASSRFGDESYEQY
>TRBV7-9|TRBJ1-5
ASSLTGDRRTQPQH
>TRBV18|TRBJ1-4
ASSPKADIEKLF
>TRBV28|TRBJ2-3
ASSTGQGPDTQY
>TRBV11-2|TRBJ1-2
ASSRQGGYGYT
>TRBV5-1|TRBJ1-2
ASSTTGTGEGYT
>TRBV30|TRBJ2-7
AWSEGSGRRIYEQY
>TRBV5-1|TRBJ2-7
ASSLSGRLHEQY
>TRBV11-3|TRBJ2-2
ASTMGAGLKPNTGELF
>TRBV9|TRBJ2-5
ASSVGLAGGEETQY
>TRBV6-5|TRBJ1-5
ASTAHMFSNQPQH
>TRBV25-1|TRBJ1-2
ASNAPGQGASGYT
>TRBV15|TRBJ2-7
ATSRETGNYEQY
>TRBV5-8|TRBJ1-1
ASSLTGQGNTEAF
>TRBV5-1|TRBJ2-7
ASSNAGGNEQY
>TRBV10-1|TRBJ2-1
ASSGTPISYNEQF
>TRBV5-1|TRBJ1-6
ASSFDRLSSSSPLH
>TRBV7-9|TRBJ1-5
ASSLGERETSNQPQH
>TRBV28|TRBJ2-7
ASSQGLAGVEY
>TRBV28|TRBJ2-7
ASSGRTGANYEQY